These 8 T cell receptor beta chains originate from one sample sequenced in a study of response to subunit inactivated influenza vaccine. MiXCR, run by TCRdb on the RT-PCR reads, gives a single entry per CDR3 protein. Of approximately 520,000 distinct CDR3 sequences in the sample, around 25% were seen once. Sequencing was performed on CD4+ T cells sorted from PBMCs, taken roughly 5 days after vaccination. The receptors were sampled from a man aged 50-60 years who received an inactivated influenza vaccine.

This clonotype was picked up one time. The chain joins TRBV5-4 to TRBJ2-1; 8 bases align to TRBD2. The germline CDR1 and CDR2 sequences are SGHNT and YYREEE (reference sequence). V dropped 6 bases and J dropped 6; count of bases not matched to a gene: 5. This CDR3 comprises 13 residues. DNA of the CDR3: TGTGCCAGCACGTTAGCGGGAAGCAATGAGCAGTTCTTC. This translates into CASTLAGSNEQFF.

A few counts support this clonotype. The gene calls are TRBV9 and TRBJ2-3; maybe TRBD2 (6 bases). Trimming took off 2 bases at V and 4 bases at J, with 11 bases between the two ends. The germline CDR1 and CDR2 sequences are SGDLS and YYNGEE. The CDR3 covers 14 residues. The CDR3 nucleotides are TGTGCCAGCAGCGTCCTAGCGAGTGCAGATACGCAGTATTTT. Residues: CASSVLASADTQYF.

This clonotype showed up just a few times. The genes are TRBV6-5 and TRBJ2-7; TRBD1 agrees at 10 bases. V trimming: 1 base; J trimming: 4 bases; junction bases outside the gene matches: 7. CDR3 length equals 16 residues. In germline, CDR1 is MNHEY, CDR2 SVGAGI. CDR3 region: CASSYFRPGQGYEQYF. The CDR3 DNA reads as TGTGCCAGCAGTTACTTTAGGCCGGGACAGGGGTACGAGCAGTACTTC.

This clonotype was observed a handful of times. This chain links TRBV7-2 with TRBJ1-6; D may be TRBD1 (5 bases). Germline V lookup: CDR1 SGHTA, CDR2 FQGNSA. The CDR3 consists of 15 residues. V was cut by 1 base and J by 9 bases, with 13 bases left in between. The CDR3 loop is CASSLVAGTRSPLHF. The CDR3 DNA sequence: TGTGCCAGCAGCTTAGTGGCAGGGACTCGTTCACCCCTCCACTTT.

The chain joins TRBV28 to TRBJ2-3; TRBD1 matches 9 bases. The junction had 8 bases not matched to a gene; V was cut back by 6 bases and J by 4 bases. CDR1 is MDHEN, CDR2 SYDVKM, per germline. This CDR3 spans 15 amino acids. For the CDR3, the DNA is TGTGCCAGCAGCTTACAGGGGGCATTATCAGATACGCAGTATTTT. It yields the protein CASSLQGALSDTQYF.

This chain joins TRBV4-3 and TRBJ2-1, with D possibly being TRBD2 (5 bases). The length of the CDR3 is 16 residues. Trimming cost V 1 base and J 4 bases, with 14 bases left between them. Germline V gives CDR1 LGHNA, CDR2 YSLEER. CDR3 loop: CASSQGLPPTYNEQFF. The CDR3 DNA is TGCGCCAGCAGCCAAGGACTACCTCCAACTTACAATGAGCAGTTCTTC.

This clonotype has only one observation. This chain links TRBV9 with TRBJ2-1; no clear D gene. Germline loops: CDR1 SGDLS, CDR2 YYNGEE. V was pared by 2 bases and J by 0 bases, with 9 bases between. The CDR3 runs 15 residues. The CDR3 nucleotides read TGTGCCAGCAGCGTGACACCCACCTCCTACAATGAGCAGTTCTTC. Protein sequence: CASSVTPTSYNEQFF. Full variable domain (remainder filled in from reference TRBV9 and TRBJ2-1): DSGVTQTPKHLITATGQRVTLRCSPRSGDLSVYWYQQSLDQGLQFLIQYYNGEERAKGNILERFSAQQFPDLHSELNLSSLELGDSALYFCASSVTPTSYNEQFFGPGTRLTVL.

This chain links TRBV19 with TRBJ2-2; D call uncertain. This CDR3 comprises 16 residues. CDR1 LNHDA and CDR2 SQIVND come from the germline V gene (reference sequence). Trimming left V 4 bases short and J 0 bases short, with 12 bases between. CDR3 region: CASSNLWGTNTGELFF. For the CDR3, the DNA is TGTGCCAGTAGTAATCTGTGGGGAACGAACACCGGGGAGCTGTTTTTT.